A single T cell receptor beta chain is shown here with its context. The CDR3 is 15 amino acids. V lost 4 bases to trimming and J lost 5 bases; unmatched junction nucleotides: 3. The V gene's germline CDR1 is SGHVS and CDR2 FQNEAQ. TCRdb ran MiXCR on the RT-PCR reads and lists one entry per CDR3 protein. Of approximately 700,000 distinct CDR3 sequences in the sample, roughly 13% are singletons; the top ten hold 6.5% to 8.5%. The record originates from a study of response to subunit inactivated influenza vaccine. V gene TRBV7-8 combines with J gene TRBJ2-3; 13 nucleotides match TRBD2. This sequence originates from a man over 45 who received an inactivated influenza vaccine. The sample consisted of PBMCs from blood, taken roughly 15 days before vaccination. The DNA for the CDR3 is TGTGCCAGCAGCTCCTGGACTAGCGGGGGAGATACGCAGTATTTT. Protein: CASSSWTSGGDTQYF.